This T cell receptor (beta chain) was identified in a study of T cell repertoires in cytomegalovirus infection. One entry per CDR3 protein, called by TCRdb with MiXCR from the reads. Here the sample spans about a million distinct CDR3 sequences, less than 35% being singletons. V shed 2 bases and J 3 bases; nucleotides not matched to a gene: 4. CDR1 is MGHRA, CDR2 YSYEKL, per germline. The CDR3 extends over 15 amino acids. This clonotype was recorded only once. What it binds is not known. Sequencing was performed on cultured CD8+ T cells from PBMCs, taken from culture after CMV antigen stimulation. The chain uses TRBV4-1 and TRBJ2-3; 8 bases are shared with TRBD1. The receptor's source is a human donor in good health (CMV status not recorded). Some clones in this sample may be carry-over from other donors' samples. CDR3 loop: CASSQNRQGTDTQYF. The CDR3 DNA reads as TGCGCCAGCAGCCAAAACAGACAGGGGACAGATACGCAGTATTTT.